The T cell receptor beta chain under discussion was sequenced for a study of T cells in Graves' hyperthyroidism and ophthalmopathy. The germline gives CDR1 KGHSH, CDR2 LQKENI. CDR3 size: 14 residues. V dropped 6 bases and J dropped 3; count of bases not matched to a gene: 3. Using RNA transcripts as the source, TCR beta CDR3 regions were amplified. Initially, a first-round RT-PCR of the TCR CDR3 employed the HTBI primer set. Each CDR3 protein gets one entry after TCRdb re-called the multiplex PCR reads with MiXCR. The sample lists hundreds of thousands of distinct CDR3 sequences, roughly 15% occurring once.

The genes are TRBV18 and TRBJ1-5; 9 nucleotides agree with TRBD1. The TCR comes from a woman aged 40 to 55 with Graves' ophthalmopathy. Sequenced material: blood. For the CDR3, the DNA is TGTGCCAGCTCCCGGGACAGGGACAATCAGCCCCAGCATTTT. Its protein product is CASSRDRDNQPQHF.